The 2 T cell receptor beta chains below come from one sample, sequenced in a study of blood T cell repertoires in COVID-19. The assay was immunoSEQ multiplex PCR, and TCRdb's table has in-frame clones only and misses some. In the table there are under 150,000 clones, approximately 80% of which are singletons. Input material: peripheral blood. The receptors originated from a woman aged 60 to 75 with active or convalescent COVID-19.

The V and J genes are TRBV28 and TRBJ2-7, with 9 bases aligning to TRBD1. This CDR3 contains 14 residues. Germline CDR1 and CDR2: MDHEN and SYDVKM. V was clipped by 6 bases and J by 2 bases; unmatched bases: 5. The CDR3 region is CASRGTGTPYEQYF. The CDR3 DNA follows: TGTGCCAGCAGAGGGACAGGGACGCCCTACGAGCAGTACTTC.

At least ten counts were recorded for this clone. The V call is TRBV29-1, the J call TRBJ1-2; 12 bases fit TRBD1. CDR3 length: 14 residues. The ends lost 6 bases at V and 8 bases at J; junction bases unmatched: 10. Per germline, CDR1 SQVTM and CDR2 ANQGSEA. DNA for the CDR3: TGCAGCGTCGGCGACCGGGACAGGGGGCGAGGCTACACCTTC. This sequence encodes CSVGDRDRGRGYTF.